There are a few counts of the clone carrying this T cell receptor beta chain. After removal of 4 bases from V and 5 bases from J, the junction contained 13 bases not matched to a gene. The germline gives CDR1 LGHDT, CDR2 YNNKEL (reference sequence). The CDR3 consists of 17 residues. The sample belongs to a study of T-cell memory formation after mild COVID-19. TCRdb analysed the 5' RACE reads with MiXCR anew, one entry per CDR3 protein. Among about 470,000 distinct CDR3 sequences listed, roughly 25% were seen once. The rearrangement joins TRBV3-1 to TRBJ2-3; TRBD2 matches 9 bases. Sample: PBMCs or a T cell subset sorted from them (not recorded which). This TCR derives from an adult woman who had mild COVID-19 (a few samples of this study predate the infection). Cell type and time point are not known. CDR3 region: CASSLTEGLARGDTQYF. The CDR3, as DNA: TGTGCCAGCAGCCTTACTGAGGGACTAGCCAGAGGAGATACGCAGTATTTT.